This is a list of T cell receptor beta chains from one sample in a study of blood T cells in healthy people across ages. TCRdb processed the 5' RACE reads anew with MiXCR; each CDR3 protein has one entry. The table includes around 1,000,000 distinct CDR3 sequences, almost 25% detected once. The same sample was also used in a study of T cells of mothers and their children.

Sequencing was performed on blood. The receptors here all came from a girl aged 2 to 10 in good health. Each CDR3 is given with its conserved first and last residue. The D gene is left open where the match is weak. Expanded clones are given a class, and other clones once, few, many or no size at all.

TGCGCCAGCAAGGAAGGGACAGGGACCTATGGCTACACCTTC	CASKEGTGTYGYTF	TRBD1	TRBJ1-2	TRBV5-1	14	.
TGTGCCAGCAGCTTAGATCCGACCTCAGGGAAGCAGTACTTC	CASSLDPTSGKQYF	.	TRBJ2-5	TRBV11-3	14	once
TGTGCCATCAGTGACGTCAAGCGGGGGGCCCCCTGGGAGCAGTACTTC	CAISDVKRGAPWEQYF	TRBD2	TRBJ2-7	TRBV10-3	16	.
TGCGCCAGCAGGCAAACAGGGGCTAATGAAAAACTGTTTTTT	CASRQTGANEKLFF	TRBD1	TRBJ1-4	TRBV4-1	14	.
TGTGCCAGCAGCTTCTTGGAGGGGAATGAGCAGTTCTTC	CASSFLEGNEQFF	.	TRBJ2-1	TRBV7-6	13	few
TGCGCCAGCAGCCCCGCCCCCGGGACTAGTTATACGAATGAGCAGTTCTTC	CASSPAPGTSYTNEQFF	TRBD2	TRBJ2-1	TRBV5-1	17	.
TGTGCCAGCAGTTTTGGGGGGCCGGAGACCCAGTACTTC	CASSFGGPETQYF	.	TRBJ2-5	TRBV12-3/TRBV12-4	13	many
TGCAGTGCCCTCGTTAGGGATAACTATGGCTACACCTTC	CSALVRDNYGYTF	.	TRBJ1-2	TRBV20-1	13	.
TGTGCCTCCTGCCCCCGCACTAGCACAGATACGCAGTATTTT	CASCPRTSTDTQYF	.	TRBJ2-3	TRBV13	14	many
TGTGCCAGCAGTTACCCGGGACAGGGGCGTTACGAGCAGTACTTC	CASSYPGQGRYEQYF	TRBD1	TRBJ2-7	TRBV6-6	15	.
TGTGCCAGCAGTTTCGACAGGGCCACTGAAGCTTTCTTT	CASSFDRATEAFF	TRBD1	TRBJ1-1	TRBV2	13	.
TGTGCCAGCAGCTCCTCCCCAAGCGGGGGGGCAGAGAATGAGCAGTTCTTC	CASSSSPSGGAENEQFF	TRBD2	TRBJ2-1	TRBV7-8	17	.
TGTGCCAGCAGCGACCGGACAGGGCTAGAGACCCAGTACTTC	CASSDRTGLETQYF	TRBD1	TRBJ2-5	TRBV7-2	14	few